This T cell receptor (beta chain) emerged from a study of OX40 agonist ivuxolimab in advanced cancers. The method was immunoSEQ multiplex PCR; TCRdb's version includes in-frame clones alone and lacks a portion of them. The sample includes more than 95,000 clones, about nine tenths of them seen just once. CDR1 is LGHNA, CDR2 YNFKEQ, per germline. The CDR3 sequence is 13 residues long. With 1 base removed from V and 8 bases from J, the gap between germline ends came to 8 bases. The clonotype comes from an adult with an advanced solid tumor such as melanoma, head and neck, liver or kidney cancer. This chain connects TRBV4-2 to TRBJ1-4; D is uncertain. Material: CD4+ or CD8+ T cells sorted from blood, obtained in a trial of the OX40 agonist ivuxolimab. The CDR3 is CASSQGPREKLFF. The CDR3 bases are TGTGCCAGCAGCCAAGGCCCACGGGAAAAACTGTTTTTT.